The 15 T cell receptor beta chains given below trace back to one sample, sequenced in a study of blood T cell repertoires in COVID-19. Generated by immunoSEQ multiplex PCR, the TCRdb table keeps only in-frame clones and is missing some. The data show roughly 200,000 clones, with around 86% seen just once and roughly 7.2% held by the top ten. Sequenced: PBMCs or T cells enriched from blood (not recorded which). The receptors were sampled from a man aged 25-45 years in a cohort exposed to, infected with or recovered from COVID-19 (not recorded which).

There are many counts of this clone. The chain carries TRBV1 and TRBJ1-4; TRBD1, the table's D call, was not compared with the DNA. TRBV1 has pseudogene status. The CDR3 loop spans 16 amino acids. CDR3: CTSSQDKDRVTEELFF. CDR3 sequence (DNA): TGCACCAGCAGCCAAGACAAGGACAGGGTAACGGAGGAACTGTTTTTT.

The chain carries TRBV6-5 and TRBJ2-7, with 7 bases lining up with TRBD2. J was trimmed by 7 bases and V by 1 base; bases with no gene match: 10. CDR1 and CDR2 (germline): MNHEY, SVGAGI. The CDR3 is 15 amino acids. The CDR3 bases are TGTGCCAGCAGTTACTTGCAGGGAGGGATTGGGGAGCAGTACTTC. Protein sequence: CASSYLQGGIGEQYF.

The chain joins TRBV24-1 to TRBJ2-3; 9 bases are shared with TRBD1. The trim removed 3 bases at V and 2 bases at J, leaving 5 bases unmatched. Germline V lookup: CDR1 KGHDR, CDR2 SFDVKD. The CDR3 runs 16 residues. In nucleotides, the CDR3 is TGTGCCACCAGTGATCCTGGGACAGGGAACACAGATACGCAGTATTTT. Translation gives CATSDPGTGNTDTQYF.

The V and J genes are TRBV9 and TRBJ1-1; D is undetermined. V gave up 4 bases and J gave up 1 base, with 11 bases separating them. Germline V lookup: CDR1 SGDLS, CDR2 YYNGEE. The CDR3 covers 14 residues. CDR3 amino acids: CASSSIPANTEAFF. The CDR3 nucleotides read TGTGCCAGCAGCTCTATTCCCGCGAACACTGAAGCTTTCTTT.

The V and J genes are TRBV9 and TRBJ2-1, with 13 bases identical to TRBD2. This CDR3 is built from 18 residues. Germline CDR1 and CDR2: SGDLS and YYNGEE. V lost 5 bases, J lost 8 bases, and 16 bases stayed unmatched. The CDR3 sequence is CASSPTSGRAYLSDEQFF. CDR3 sequence (DNA): TGTGCCAGCAGTCCTACTAGCGGGAGGGCTTATTTGAGCGATGAGCAGTTCTTC.

The V gene is TRBV27, the J gene TRBJ1-4, with 8 bases that match TRBD1. The length of the CDR3 is 19 residues. CDR1 is MNHEY, CDR2 SMNVEV, per germline (reference sequence). The V segment lost 5 bases and the J segment 8 bases; nucleotides outside the gene matches: 22. The CDR3 DNA follows: TGTGCCAGCAGTCCCATAACTATTCCGGACAGGGATGAACGGGAAAAACTGTTTTTT. Translated: CASSPITIPDRDEREKLFF.

This chain uses TRBV7-8 with TRBJ2-7; the D is unclear. Germline V gene sequence: CDR1 SGHVS, CDR2 FQNEAQ. This CDR3 is 15 amino acids long. Trimming stripped 3 bases from V and 6 bases from J, with 18 bases between. The CDR3, as DNA: TGTGCCAGCAGCTTCTGGCGGTGGAGATTCGTCGAGCAGTACTTC. It specifies CASSFWRWRFVEQYF.

The J gene is TRBJ2-7, the V gene TRBV5-1; TRBD2 matches at 10 bases. Germline lookup yields CDR1 SGHRS and CDR2 YFSETQ. The CDR3 extends over 15 amino acids. J gave up 2 bases and V 4 bases, and 6 bases lay outside the gene matches. CDR3 loop: CASSTLAGAPYEQYF. CDR3 DNA sequence: TGCGCCAGCAGCACCCTAGCGGGAGCTCCCTACGAGCAGTACTTC.

This clone showed up just once. This sequence joins TRBV9 and TRBJ2-1; 7 bases fit TRBD2. Germline values: CDR1 SGDLS, CDR2 YYNGEE. The CDR3 is 15 residues long. Trimming removed 3 bases from V and 2 bases from J; junction bases left unmatched: 5. The chain's CDR3 is CASSARREPYNEQFF. The CDR3 bases are TGTGCCAGCAGCGCTCGGCGGGAGCCCTACAATGAGCAGTTCTTC.

CDR3 protein: CASSQDPAGGADSPLHF. The DNA of the CDR3 is TGTGCCAGCAGCCAAGATCCGGCAGGGGGCGCAGATTCACCCCTCCACTTT. The V and J genes are TRBV3-1 (or the pseudogene TRBV3-2) and TRBJ1-6; 8 positions match TRBD1. CDR3 length: 17 amino acids. In germline, CDR1 is LGHDT, CDR2 YNNKEL (reference sequence). V lost 0 bases to trimming and J lost 8 bases; unmatched junction nucleotides: 9.

The genes are TRBV5-1 and TRBJ2-6, with 8 bases matching TRBD1. From germline, CDR1 is SGHRS and CDR2 YFSETQ. V lost 4 bases, J lost 2 bases, and 5 bases stayed unmatched. The CDR3 covers 16 residues. In nucleotides, the CDR3 is TGCGCCAGCAGCGTCTCACAGGGGGCTGGGGCCAACGTCCTGACTTTC. It encodes CASSVSQGAGANVLTF.

CDR3 loop: CASSQNNWREGQNIQYF. DNA for the CDR3: TGCGCCAGCAGCCAGAATAACTGGCGGGAGGGCCAAAACATTCAGTACTTC. This rearrangement joins TRBV4-3 to TRBJ2-4; 9 bases agree with TRBD2. V shed 3 bases, J shed 5 bases, and the junction held 11 bases outside the gene matches. CDR1 is LGHNA, CDR2 YSLEER, per germline. The CDR3 contains 17 residues.

This chain links TRBV25-1 with TRBJ1-4; 8 bases are a match to TRBD1. CDR3 size: 15 residues. The V segment lost 4 bases and the J segment 5 bases; nucleotides outside the gene matches: 6. Germline-derived CDR1 and CDR2 are MGHDK and SYGVNS. The CDR3 sequence is CASSGTDRVNEKLFF. In DNA, the CDR3 is TGTGCCAGCAGTGGCACGGACAGGGTGAATGAAAAACTGTTTTTT.

J is TRBJ1-5 and V is TRBV12-3 or TRBV12-4; no definite D call. Trimming removed 4 bases at V and 6 bases at J, with 10 bases between. The CDR3 length is 13 residues. In nucleotides, the CDR3 is TGTGCCAGCAGTTCTAGAATAGGTCAGCCCCAGCATTTT. Amino acids: CASSSRIGQPQHF.

This sequence joins TRBV21-1 and TRBJ1-5; TRBD1, the table's D call, was not compared with the DNA. TRBV21-1 is flagged as a pseudogene. The CDR3 is made up of 18 amino acids. CDR3 in DNA: TGTGCCAGCAGCACGCAGGCCCCCGGGACAGACATCAATCAGCCCCAGCATTTT. Its translation: CASSTQAPGTDINQPQHF.